The 29 T cell receptor beta chains below were found in one sample sequenced in a study of T cells in Graves' hyperthyroidism and ophthalmopathy. Template material for amplifying TCR beta CDR3 regions consisted of RNA transcripts. First-round RT-PCR of the TCR CDR3 relied on the HTBI primer set. One entry per CDR3 protein, called by TCRdb with MiXCR from the multiplex PCR reads. The sample includes 370,000 or so distinct CDR3 sequences, about a sixth seen only once; the top ten take 28%. Material for sequencing was blood. The origin of the receptors is a woman younger than 35 with Graves' hyperthyroidism that later progressed to Graves' ophthalmopathy.

This clonotype was observed many times. The chain combines TRBV28 with TRBJ2-7, with 10 bases that match TRBD1. This CDR3 region has 15 residues. The J segment lost 6 bases and the V segment lost 2 bases, leaving 7 bases of the junction unmatched. CDR1 and CDR2 from the germline V gene are MDHEN and SYDVKM. The CDR3 here is CASSLRDRGFSEQYF. In nucleotides, the CDR3 is TGTGCCAGCAGTTTAAGGGACAGGGGTTTCTCCGAGCAGTACTTC.

The chain recombines TRBV14 with TRBJ2-7, with D perhaps matching TRBD1 (5 bases). There are 15 residues in the CDR3. Germline lookup yields CDR1 SGHDN and CDR2 FVKESK. Trimming shortened V by 2 bases and J by 2 bases, and 13 bases separated the two germline ends. The CDR3 region has the DNA TGTGCCAGCAGCCAATCCCAGGGTAGGGCCTACGAGCAGTACTTC. This encodes CASSQSQGRAYEQYF.

This clonotype has ten or more counts. The V and J genes are TRBV7-3 and TRBJ2-3; 7 bases are shared with TRBD1. V was clipped by 4 bases and J by 3 bases; unmatched bases: 7. The CDR3 length is 15 residues. Germline V gene sequence: CDR1 SGHTA, CDR2 FQGTGA. The chain's CDR3 is CASSSTSTGTDTQYF. CDR3 nucleotide sequence: TGTGCCAGCAGCTCGACCTCGACAGGGACAGATACGCAGTATTTT. The full variable domain, its missing parts supplied by reference TRBV7-3 and TRBJ2-3, is GAGVSQTPSNKVTEKGKYVELRCDPISGHTALYWYRQSLGQGPEFLIYFQGTGAADDSGLPNDRFFAVRPEGSVSTLKIQRTERGDSAVYLCASSSTSTGTDTQYFGPGTRLTVL.

This clonotype was seen at least ten times. The chain uses TRBV28 and TRBJ2-3; 8 bases agree with TRBD1. V lost 1 base, J lost 2 bases, and 5 bases stayed unmatched. Germline CDR1 MDHEN, CDR2 SYDVKM. This CDR3 region has 16 residues. DNA of the CDR3: TGTGCCAGCAGTTTATTCCAGGGGGCAATCACAGATACGCAGTATTTT. This translates into CASSLFQGAITDTQYF.

This clonotype was seen ten or more times. V usage is TRBV29-1 and J usage is TRBJ2-5; weak D call: TRBD1 (5 bases). V gave up 4 bases and J gave up 5 bases, with 11 bases separating them. Looked up from germline, CDR1 is SQVTM and CDR2 is ANQGSEA. The CDR3 runs to 12 residues. In DNA form, the CDR3 reads TGCAGCGTTGGAAGGGGCGCGGAGACCCAGTACTTC. It yields the protein CSVGRGAETQYF.

This clonotype came up many times. V usage is TRBV11-3 and J usage is TRBJ2-7, with D perhaps assigned TRBD1 or TRBD2 (6 bases each). The V gene's germline CDR1 is SGHNT and CDR2 YENEEA. V lost 5 bases and J 4 bases, leaving 18 bases between the germline ends. The CDR3 length is 15 residues. The CDR3 region has the DNA TGTGCCAGCAGCCCAGGGCCACAGGGAGGTTACGAGCAGTACTTC. Protein product: CASSPGPQGGYEQYF.

The V call is TRBV27, the J call TRBJ2-3, with D unclear. The V and J ends lost 5 bases and 2 bases respectively, with 11 bases between them. This CDR3 region has 14 residues. Per the germline V gene, CDR1 is MNHEY and CDR2 is SMNVEV (reference sequence). DNA for the CDR3: TGTGCCAGCAGTCAAGACTGGGACACAGATACGCAGTATTTT. Translating gives CASSQDWDTDTQYF.

This clonotype was counted a few times. V usage is TRBV7-9 and J usage is TRBJ2-1; 7 nucleotides match TRBD1. Germline-derived CDR1 and CDR2 are SEHNR and FQNEAQ (reference sequence). V gave up 4 bases and J gave up 9 bases; unmatched junction bases: 9. This CDR3 has 14 amino acids. As DNA, the CDR3 is TGTGCCAGCAGCTCTGGGACAGATACGACTGAGCAGTTCTTC. This codes for CASSSGTDTTEQFF.

The chain joins TRBV4-2 to TRBJ1-4, with 8 positions matching TRBD1. Germline CDR1 is LGHNA and CDR2 is YNFKEQ. Trimming removed 2 bases from V and 8 bases from J; junction bases left unmatched: 4. This CDR3 is 14 amino acids long. The CDR3 DNA reads TGTGCCAGCAGCCAAACGAGGGACAGGGAAAAACTGTTTTTT. Its translation: CASSQTRDREKLFF.

This clonotype was observed at least ten times. CDR3 in DNA: TGTGCCAGCAGTTTGAACGGGGCGGGGAATGAGCAGTTCTTC. Translating it yields CASSLNGAGNEQFF. This chain connects TRBV12-3 or TRBV12-4 to TRBJ2-1; the D gene is possibly TRBD2 (6 bases). Trimming cost V 3 bases and J 7 bases, with 13 bases left between them. The CDR3 sequence is 14 residues long.

The chain has TRBV15 and TRBJ2-1; perhaps TRBD2 as D (5 bases). Deletions cut 4 bases from V and 6 bases from J, with 13 bases between. This CDR3 comprises 14 residues. CDR1 is LNHNV and CDR2 is YYDKDF in the germline V gene (reference sequence). DNA for the CDR3: TGTGCCACCAGCATGTCCCGGGATCTCAATGAGCAGTTCTTC. As protein: CATSMSRDLNEQFF.

This clonotype showed up just a few times. This rearrangement joins TRBV6-4 to TRBJ2-3, with D unresolved. The CDR3 is 14 residues long. V was cut by 5 bases and J by 2 bases, with 11 bases left in between. Per the germline V gene, CDR1 is MRHNA and CDR2 is SNTAGT. The chain's CDR3 is CASSLRIDTDTQYF. As DNA, the CDR3 is TGTGCCAGCAGTTTAAGGATAGACACAGATACGCAGTATTTT.

This clonotype has only a few counts. The DNA of the CDR3 is TGCAGTGCTAGAGATAGGGGGAAGTCAACTCGGGCGGCTGAAGCTTTCTTT. It specifies CSARDRGKSTRAAEAFF. The chain is built from TRBV20-1 and TRBJ1-1; a weak D match, TRBD1 (6 bases). The V gene lost 0 bases and the J gene lost 6 bases, with 23 bases spanning the gap. This CDR3 spans 17 amino acids. CDR1 DFQATT and CDR2 SNEGSKA come from the germline V gene (reference sequence).

This clonotype was seen at least ten times. The CDR3 loop reads CASSLGLAGRSGANVLTF. CDR3 nucleotides: TGTGCCAGCAGTTTAGGACTAGCGGGCCGCTCTGGGGCCAACGTCCTGACTTTC. The chain recombines TRBV28 with TRBJ2-6, with TRBD2 identical over 11 bases. The CDR3 is 18 amino acids. The V and J ends lost 2 bases and 0 bases, in that order; junction bases with no gene match: 3. Germline values: CDR1 MDHEN, CDR2 SYDVKM.

This clonotype was found many times. The V call is TRBV2, the J call TRBJ2-7; 8 nucleotides line up with TRBD1. Germline loops: CDR1 SNHLY, CDR2 FYNNEI. The CDR3 contains 19 residues. V trimming: 4 bases; J trimming: 2 bases; junction bases outside the gene matches: 19. CDR3 DNA sequence: TGTGCCAGCAGTGGTTCCGGGACAGGACAAGAACCTACTCCCTACGAGCAGTACTTC. The encoded protein is CASSGSGTGQEPTPYEQYF.

The J gene is TRBJ2-1, the V gene TRBV9; D uncertain. In germline, CDR1 is SGDLS, CDR2 YYNGEE. CDR3 length: 14 amino acids. Between the trimmed V and J ends, which lost 4 bases and 8 bases, there was a span of 16 bases. The CDR3 sequence: CASSPRTAYYEQFF. CDR3 bases: TGTGCCAGCAGCCCCCGGACGGCGTACTATGAGCAGTTCTTC.

There are many counts of this clonotype. This rearrangement joins TRBV20-1 to TRBJ2-1; 7 bases line up with TRBD2. V was clipped by 3 bases and J by 3 bases; unmatched bases: 11. This CDR3 is 16 amino acids long. Germline V gene data show CDR1 as DFQATT and CDR2 as SNEGSKA (reference sequence). The CDR3 sequence is CSARGSAGVVYNEQFF. DNA of the CDR3: TGCAGTGCTAGGGGGTCCGCGGGAGTTGTCTACAATGAGCAGTTCTTC.

There are a few counts of this clonotype. J is TRBJ2-3 and V is TRBV20-1; 8 bases align to TRBD2. This CDR3 is 15 amino acids long. Losses at the gene ends were 6 bases for V and 0 bases for J; bases not matched to a gene: 8. Germline CDR1 is DFQATT and CDR2 is SNEGSKA (reference sequence). Written as DNA, the CDR3 is TGCAGTGCCCCCAGGGCTAGCGGGAGCACAGATACGCAGTATTTT. Encoded protein: CSAPRASGSTDTQYF.

V usage is TRBV7-9 and J usage is TRBJ1-3; TRBD1 agrees at 8 bases. The V and J ends lost 1 base and 1 base, in that order; junction bases with no gene match: 0. CDR3 length equals 15 residues. Per the germline V gene, CDR1 is SEHNR and CDR2 is FQNEAQ (reference sequence). CDR3: CASSLGQGSGNTIYF. The CDR3 DNA follows: TGTGCCAGCAGCTTAGGACAGGGGTCTGGAAACACCATATATTTT.

The gene calls are TRBV4-1 and TRBJ2-2; D not certain. V was clipped by 0 bases and J by 4 bases, with 12 bases between them. Germline V CDR1 and CDR2: MGHRA, YSYEKL. The CDR3 has 16 amino acids. This CDR3 reads CASSQDFFLGTGELFF. The DNA for the CDR3 is TGCGCCAGCAGCCAAGATTTCTTCCTAGGCACCGGGGAGCTGTTTTTT.

This clonotype was seen more than once but under ten times. V is TRBV4-1 and J is TRBJ2-3; 8 nucleotides agree with TRBD2. CDR1 is MGHRA, CDR2 YSYEKL, per germline. The junction had 7 bases not matched to a gene; V was cut back by 3 bases and J by 2 bases. The CDR3 totals 16 residues. The CDR3, as DNA: TGCGCCAGCAGCCACCAGACTAGCGAATCCACAGATACGCAGTATTTT. The encoded protein is CASSHQTSESTDTQYF.

This clonotype was found a few times. The gene calls are TRBV19 and TRBJ2-5, with TRBD2 matching 13 bases. This CDR3 has 19 residues. The junction had 13 bases not matched to a gene; V was cut back by 3 bases and J by 3 bases. Germline V gene sequence: CDR1 LNHDA, CDR2 SQIVND (reference sequence). CDR3 protein: CASSMGPHGLAGAKETQYF. The CDR3 DNA follows: TGTGCCAGTAGTATGGGCCCCCATGGACTAGCGGGAGCAAAAGAGACCCAGTACTTC. Combining the CDR3 with reference TRBV19 and TRBJ2-5 gives the whole variable domain DGGITQSPKYLFRKEGQNVTLSCEQNLNHDAMYWYRQDPGQGLRLIYYSQIVNDFQKGDIAEGYSVSREKKESFPLTVTSAQKNPTAFYLCASSMGPHGLAGAKETQYFGPGTRLLVL.

This clonotype was counted many times. This chain connects TRBV20-1 to TRBJ2-1; the D gene is possibly TRBD1 (5 bases). V lost 0 bases, J lost 6 bases, and 15 bases lay in between. In germline, CDR1 is DFQATT, CDR2 SNEGSKA (reference sequence). The CDR3 runs 15 residues. DNA for the CDR3: TGCAGTGCTAGAGATATCGCCCAGGGTGCCAATGAGCAGTTCTTC. It yields the protein CSARDIAQGANEQFF.

In its sample, this clonotype was seen a few times. V usage is TRBV11-2 and J usage is TRBJ1-6; no definite D call. Germline CDR1 SGHAT, CDR2 FQNNGV. V lost 2 bases to trimming and J lost 4 bases, with 6 bases between them. The CDR3 is made up of 14 amino acids. CDR3 protein: CASSLLQYNSPLHF. The CDR3 bases are TGTGCCAGCAGCTTATTGCAATATAATTCACCCCTCCACTTT. The full variable domain, rest sourced from reference TRBV11-2 and TRBJ1-6, is EAGVAQSPRYKIIEKRQSVAFWCNPISGHATLYWYQQILGQGPKLLIQFQNNGVVDDSQLPKDRFSAERLKGVDSTLKIQPAKLEDSAVYLCASSLLQYNSPLHFGNGTRLTVT.

This clonotype was observed at least ten times. The chain uses TRBV24-1 and TRBJ2-5; the D call may be TRBD1 or TRBD2 (6 bases each). This CDR3 region has 15 residues. Germline V gives CDR1 KGHDR, CDR2 SFDVKD. Trimming pared 2 bases from V and 2 bases from J, leaving 11 bases between. CDR3 nucleotide sequence: TGTGCCACCAGTGATTACGGGGGCAGGCAAGAGACCCAGTACTTC. It translates to CATSDYGGRQETQYF.

This clonotype showed up just a few times. This chain links TRBV7-3 with TRBJ2-1, with 7 bases fitting TRBD2. Per germline, CDR1 SGHTA and CDR2 FQGTGA. The CDR3 length is 12 residues. V was pared by 5 bases and J by 9 bases, with 4 bases of the junction left unmatched. Here the CDR3 DNA reads TGTGCCAGCAGCGTGGGGGGGACTGAGCAGTTCTTC. Translation gives CASSVGGTEQFF.

Note on this clonotype: The junction and the germline gene differ at one end; a read error may be behind it. This sequence joins TRBV28 and TRBJ2-1; TRBD1 might be the D (6 bases). CDR1 is MDHEN, CDR2 SYDVKM, per germline. There are 17 residues in the CDR3. The CDR3 bases are TGCGCCAGCAGCCTTCGGGAAGGGGGTATCTGGTTAACTGAGCAGTTCTTC. As protein: CASSLREGGIWLTEQFF.

This clonotype was detected many times. This chain uses TRBV6-1 with TRBJ1-6; D may be TRBD1 (6 bases). The V end was cut by 3 bases, the J end by 4 bases, with 10 bases between. CDR3 size: 15 residues. Germline V gene sequence: CDR1 MNHNS, CDR2 SASEGT. CDR3 loop: CASSDRTAYNSPLHF. The CDR3 DNA reads as TGTGCCAGCAGTGATAGGACAGCGTATAATTCACCCCTCCACTTT.

The CDR3 loop is CASSARGRGRTDTQYF. The CDR3 region has the DNA TGTGCCAGCAGCGCCCGGGGCAGGGGGCGCACAGATACGCAGTATTTT. This chain joins TRBV7-9 and TRBJ2-3; 8 positions agree with TRBD1. The CDR3 loop spans 16 amino acids. V gave up 5 bases and J gave up 1 base; unmatched junction bases: 8. The germline CDR1 and CDR2 sequences are SEHNR and FQNEAQ (reference sequence). Together with reference TRBV7-9 and TRBJ2-3, the CDR3 gives the full variable domain: DTGVSQNPRHKITKRGQNVTFRCDPISEHNRLYWYRQTLGQGPEFLTYFQNEAQLEKSRLLSDRFSAERPKGSFSTLEIQRTEQGDSAMYLCASSARGRGRTDTQYFGPGTRLTVL.